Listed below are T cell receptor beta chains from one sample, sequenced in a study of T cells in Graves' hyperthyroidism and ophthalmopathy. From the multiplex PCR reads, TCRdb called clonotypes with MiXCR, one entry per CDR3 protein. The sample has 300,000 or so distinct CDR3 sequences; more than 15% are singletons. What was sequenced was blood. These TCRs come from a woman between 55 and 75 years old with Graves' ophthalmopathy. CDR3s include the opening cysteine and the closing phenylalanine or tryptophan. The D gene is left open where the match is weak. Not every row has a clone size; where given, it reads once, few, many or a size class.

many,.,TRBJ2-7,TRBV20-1,CSAGWSPYYEQYF,TGCAGTGCCGGGTGGTCACCATACTACGAGCAGTACTTC
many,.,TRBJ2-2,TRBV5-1,CASSFIADLNTGELFF,TGCGCCAGCAGCTTTATAGCGGACCTGAACACCGGGGAGCTGTTTTTT
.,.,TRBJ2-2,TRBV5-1,CASSLEGISYTGELFF,TGCGCCAGCAGCTTGGAAGGGATTAGCTACACCGGGGAGCTGTTTTTT
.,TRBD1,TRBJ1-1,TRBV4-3,CASSQAGTGLGAFF,TGCGCCAGCAGCCAGGCCGGGACAGGGTTAGGAGCTTTCTTT
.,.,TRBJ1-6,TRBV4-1,CASSQDRTDNSPLHF,TGCGCCAGCAGCCAAGATCGGACAGATAATTCACCCCTCCACTTT
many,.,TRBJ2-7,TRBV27,CASSLWGVGAGAYEQYF,TGTGCCAGCAGTTTATGGGGCGTGGGGGCGGGTGCCTACGAGCAGTACTTC
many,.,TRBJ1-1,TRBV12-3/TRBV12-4,CATRPQDLDTAFF,TGTGCCACCCGCCCCCAAGACCTCGATACAGCTTTCTTT
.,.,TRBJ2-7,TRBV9,CASSEGISYEQYF,TGTGCCAGCAGCGAGGGAATATCCTACGAGCAGTACTTC
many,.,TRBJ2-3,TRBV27,CASSFQPDSTDTQYF,TGTGCCAGCAGTTTCCAGCCAGACTCCACAGATACGCAGTATTTT
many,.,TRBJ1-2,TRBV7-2,CASSLRLQDNYGYTF,TGTGCCAGCAGCTTAAGGCTCCAGGATAACTATGGCTACACCTTC
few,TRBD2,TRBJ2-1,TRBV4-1,CASSQAGTNFWNEQFF,TGCGCCAGCAGCCAAGCCGGGACTAACTTCTGGAATGAGCAGTTCTTC
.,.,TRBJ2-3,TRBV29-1,CSGGGTQYF,TGCAGCGGGGGAGGTACGCAGTATTTT
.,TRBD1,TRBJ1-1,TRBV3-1,CASSQFQGATEAFF,TGTGCCAGCAGCCAATTTCAGGGGGCTACTGAAGCTTTCTTT
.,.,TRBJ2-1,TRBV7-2,CASKTISYNEQFF,TGTGCCAGCAAAACCATCTCCTACAATGAGCAGTTCTTC
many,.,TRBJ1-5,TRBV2,CASRPPSGVPHQGQHF,TGTGCCAGCAGACCCCCCAGCGGCGTCCCGCATCAGGGCCAGCATTTT
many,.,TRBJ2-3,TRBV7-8,CASSLVASAPRVTDTQYF,TGTGCCAGCAGCTTAGTGGCTAGCGCCCCAAGGGTCACAGATACGCAGTATTTT
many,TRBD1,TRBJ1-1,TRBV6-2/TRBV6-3,CASTKQGVNTEAFF,TGTGCCAGCACTAAGCAGGGGGTGAACACTGAAGCTTTCTTT
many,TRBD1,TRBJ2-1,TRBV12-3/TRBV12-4,CASSGQGSFRSYNEQFF,TGTGCCAGCAGCGGACAGGGGTCCTTTCGCTCCTACAATGAGCAGTTCTTC